Presented here are 2 T cell receptor beta chains from one specimen sequenced in a study of CXCR3-negative and CXCR3-positive naive CD8 T cells. General study findings and limits: More hydrophobic TRB CDR3s occurred in CXCR3-positive than in CXCR3-negative naive cells.

Preparation of TRB cDNA libraries relied on 5' RACE carrying UMI labels. TCRdb reanalyzed the 5' RACE reads, giving one entry per CDR3 protein sequence and no DNA. Its clone listing holds around 160,000 distinct CDR3 sequences. What these receptors recognize is not known. The sequenced sample was naive CXCR3+ CD8+ T cells from blood. Noted subset: CD45RO-CCR7+CD27+CD95- naive CD8+ T cells expressing CXCR3 (TNR3+). The receptor source for this set is a human donor in good health. Some clones in this sample may be carry-over from other donors' samples.

The chain recombines TRBV7-2 with TRBJ2-7; TCRdb's D call of TRBD1 is untestable without DNA. CDR3 length: 14 residues. From germline, CDR1 is SGHTA and CDR2 FQGNSA. This CDR3 reads CASSFGTDGYEQYF.

The chain uses TRBV20-1 and TRBJ2-3; there is no DNA to check the TCRdb D call of TRBD1. Germline V gives CDR1 DFQATT, CDR2 SNEGSKA (reference sequence). The CDR3 runs to 16 residues. CDR3 residues: CSARGHLAGAEDTQYF.